Here is one T cell receptor (beta chain) with its context. Sequencing was performed with immunoSEQ multiplex PCR; in TCRdb, only in-frame clones are kept and a portion is missing. Among just over 60,000 clones, roughly four fifths were seen once, and the ten largest hold around a sixth. This specimen comes from a study of blood T cell repertoires in COVID-19. The CDR3 is made up of 11 amino acids. Between the trimmed V and J ends, which lost 5 bases and 5 bases, there was a span of 6 bases. Germline V gives CDR1 SGHTA, CDR2 FQGNSA. The receptor was isolated from a man in his 60s with acute or convalescent COVID-19. Sequencing was performed on peripheral blood. The chain links TRBV7-2 to TRBJ1-2, with D hard to call. CDR3 sequence: CASSELYGYTF. The CDR3 nucleotides read TGTGCCAGCAGCGAGCTATATGGCTACACCTTC.